This TCR beta chain was recorded in a study of T cell repertoires in cytomegalovirus infection. For the study at large: Epitope selection comprised recently identified HLA-C-restricted CMV epitopes and well-studied HLA-B-restricted CMV epitopes.

Study-level points and caveats: Across the ex vivo response, the dominant clonotypes were HLA-C-restricted CMV-specific TCR beta clonotypes.

TCRdb analysed the reads with MiXCR anew, one entry per CDR3 protein. The sample consists of about 100,000 distinct CDR3 sequences, around 28% of them appearing once. CDR3 size: 14 residues. Germline CDR1 reads SGHVS; CDR2 reads FNYEAQ. V shed 5 bases and J shed 3 bases, with 12 bases lying between them. Notes on this clonotype: Its antigen remains unknown.

The gene calls are TRBV7-6 and TRBJ2-3; tentatively, D is TRBD2 (5 bases). The sequence derives from a human donor in good health (CMV status not recorded). Some clones in this sample may be carry-over from other donors' samples. The source material was CD8+ T cells from cultured PBMCs, sampled from culture after CMV antigen stimulation. The CDR3 here is CASSEGIGTDTQYF. CDR3 DNA: TGTGCCAGCAGCGAGGGTATTGGTACAGATACGCAGTATTTT. Filled out from reference TRBV7-6 and TRBJ2-3, the complete variable domain reads GAGVSQSPRYKVTKRGQDVALRCDPISGHVSLYWYRQALGQGPEFLTYFNYEAQQDKSGLPNDRFSAERPEGSISTLTIQRTEQRDSAMYRCASSEGIGTDTQYFGPGTRLTVL.